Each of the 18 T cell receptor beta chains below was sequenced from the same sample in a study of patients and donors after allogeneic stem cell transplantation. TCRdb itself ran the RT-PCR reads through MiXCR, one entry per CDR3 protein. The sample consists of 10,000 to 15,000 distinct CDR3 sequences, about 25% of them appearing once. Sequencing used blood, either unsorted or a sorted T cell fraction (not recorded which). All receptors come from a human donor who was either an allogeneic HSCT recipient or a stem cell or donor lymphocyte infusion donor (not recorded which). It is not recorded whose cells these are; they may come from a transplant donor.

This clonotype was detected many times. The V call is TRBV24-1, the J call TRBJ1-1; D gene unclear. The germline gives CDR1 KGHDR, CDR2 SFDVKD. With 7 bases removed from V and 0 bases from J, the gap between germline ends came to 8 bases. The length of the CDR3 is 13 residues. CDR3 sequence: CATSSRMNTEAFF. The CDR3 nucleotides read TGTGCCACCAGCTCTCGGATGAACACTGAAGCTTTCTTT.

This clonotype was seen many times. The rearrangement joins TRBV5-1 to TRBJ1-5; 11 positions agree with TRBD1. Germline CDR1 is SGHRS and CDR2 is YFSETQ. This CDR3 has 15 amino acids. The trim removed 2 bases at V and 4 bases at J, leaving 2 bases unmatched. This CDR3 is CASSLGDRGNQPQHF. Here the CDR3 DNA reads TGCGCCAGCAGCTTAGGGGACAGGGGGAATCAGCCCCAGCATTTT.

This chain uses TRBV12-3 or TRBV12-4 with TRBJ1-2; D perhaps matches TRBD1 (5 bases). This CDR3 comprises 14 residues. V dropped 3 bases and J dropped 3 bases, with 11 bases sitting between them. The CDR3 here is CASSFGGVDYGYTF. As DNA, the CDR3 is TGTGCCAGCAGTTTTGGGGGGGTTGACTATGGCTACACCTTC.

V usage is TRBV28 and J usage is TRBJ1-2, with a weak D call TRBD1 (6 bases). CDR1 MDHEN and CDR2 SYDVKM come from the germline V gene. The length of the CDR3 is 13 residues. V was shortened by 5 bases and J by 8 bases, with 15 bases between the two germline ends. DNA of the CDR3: TGTGCCAGCAGTCTTCCCGAGGGGGTCGGCTACACCTTC. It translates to CASSLPEGVGYTF.

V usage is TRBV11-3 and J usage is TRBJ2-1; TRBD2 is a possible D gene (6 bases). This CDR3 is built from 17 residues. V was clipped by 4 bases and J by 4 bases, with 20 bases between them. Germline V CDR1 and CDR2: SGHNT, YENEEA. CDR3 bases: TGTGCCAGCAGCTCCTCATTCGGGGCTAGCGATTACAATGAGCAGTTCTTC. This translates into CASSSSFGASDYNEQFF.

CDR3 amino acids: CASSQAEQRSPLHF. The CDR3 DNA is TGTGCCAGCAGCCAAGCCGAACAGCGGTCACCCCTCCACTTT. The chain has TRBV4-2 and TRBJ1-6; D gene uncertain. Germline CDR1 reads LGHNA; CDR2 reads YNFKEQ. V lost 1 base to trimming and J lost 10 bases, with 11 bases between them. The length of the CDR3 is 14 residues.

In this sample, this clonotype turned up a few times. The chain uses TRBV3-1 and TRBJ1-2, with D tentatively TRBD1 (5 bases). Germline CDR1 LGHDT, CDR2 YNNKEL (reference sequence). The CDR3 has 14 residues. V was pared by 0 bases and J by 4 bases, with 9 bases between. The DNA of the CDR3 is TGTGCCAGCAGCCAAGATCCGGGACCCTATGGCTACACCTTC. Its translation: CASSQDPGPYGYTF. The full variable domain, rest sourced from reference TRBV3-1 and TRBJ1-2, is DTAVSQTPKYLVTQMGNDKSIKCEQNLGHDTMYWYKQDSKKFLKIMFSYNNKELIINETVPNRFSPKSPDKAHLNLHINSLELGDSAVYFCASSQDPGPYGYTFGSGTRLTVV.

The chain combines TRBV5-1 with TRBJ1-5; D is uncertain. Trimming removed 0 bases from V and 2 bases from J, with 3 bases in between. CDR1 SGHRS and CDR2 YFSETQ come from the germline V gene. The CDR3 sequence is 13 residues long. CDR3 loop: CASSLVGNQPQHF. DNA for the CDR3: TGCGCCAGCAGCTTGGTCGGCAATCAGCCCCAGCATTTT.

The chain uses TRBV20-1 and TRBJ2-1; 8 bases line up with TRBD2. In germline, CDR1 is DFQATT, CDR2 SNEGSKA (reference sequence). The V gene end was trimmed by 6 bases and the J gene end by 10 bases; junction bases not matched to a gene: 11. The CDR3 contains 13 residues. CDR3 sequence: CSALPVTSGEQFF. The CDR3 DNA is TGCAGTGCCCTGCCCGTAACTAGCGGAGAGCAGTTCTTC.

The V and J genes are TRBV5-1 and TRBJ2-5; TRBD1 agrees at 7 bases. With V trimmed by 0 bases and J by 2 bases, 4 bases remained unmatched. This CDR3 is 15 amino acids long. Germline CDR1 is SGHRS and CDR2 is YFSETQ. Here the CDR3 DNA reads TGCGCCAGCAGCTTGGCCGGGACAGAACAAGAGACCCAGTACTTC. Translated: CASSLAGTEQETQYF. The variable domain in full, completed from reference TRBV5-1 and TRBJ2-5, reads KAGVTQTPRYLIKTRGQQVTLSCSPISGHRSVSWYQQTPGQGLQFLFEYFSETQRNKGNFPGRFSGRQFSNSRSEMNVSTLELGDSALYLCASSLAGTEQETQYFGPGTRLLVL.

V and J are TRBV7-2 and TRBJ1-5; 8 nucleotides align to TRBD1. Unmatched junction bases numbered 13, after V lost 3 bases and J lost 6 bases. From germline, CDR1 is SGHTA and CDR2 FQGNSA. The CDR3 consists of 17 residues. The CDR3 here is CASSFGAGDRGGQPQHF. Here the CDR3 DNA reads TGTGCCAGCAGCTTCGGCGCGGGAGACAGGGGAGGTCAGCCCCAGCATTTT. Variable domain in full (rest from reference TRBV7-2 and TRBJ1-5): GAGVSQSPSNKVTEKGKDVELRCDPISGHTALYWYRQSLGQGLEFLIYFQGNSAPDKSGLPSDRFSAERTGGSVSTLTIQRTQQEDSAVYLCASSFGAGDRGGQPQHFGDGTRLSIL.

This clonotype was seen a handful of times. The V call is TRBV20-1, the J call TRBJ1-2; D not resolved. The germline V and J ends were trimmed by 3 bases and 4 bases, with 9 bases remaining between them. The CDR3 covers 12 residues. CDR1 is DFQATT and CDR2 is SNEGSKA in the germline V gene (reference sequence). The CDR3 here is CSARGFGYGYTF. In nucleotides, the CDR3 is TGCAGTGCTAGGGGATTCGGCTATGGCTACACCTTC.

The CDR3 bases are TGTGCCAGCAGTGTTAACAGGTTCACAGATACGCAGTATTTT. This codes for CASSVNRFTDTQYF. The chain carries TRBV25-1 and TRBJ2-3; TRBD1 is a possible D gene (5 bases). V was shortened by 4 bases and J by 2 bases, with 10 bases between the two germline ends. From germline, CDR1 is MGHDK and CDR2 SYGVNS. The CDR3 has 14 amino acids.

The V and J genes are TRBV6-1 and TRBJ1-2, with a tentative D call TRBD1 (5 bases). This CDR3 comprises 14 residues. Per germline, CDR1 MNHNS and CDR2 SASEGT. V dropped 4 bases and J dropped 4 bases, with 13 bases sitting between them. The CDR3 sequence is CASSGGVRGYGYTF. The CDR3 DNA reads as TGTGCCAGCAGTGGAGGGGTTAGAGGCTATGGCTACACCTTC.

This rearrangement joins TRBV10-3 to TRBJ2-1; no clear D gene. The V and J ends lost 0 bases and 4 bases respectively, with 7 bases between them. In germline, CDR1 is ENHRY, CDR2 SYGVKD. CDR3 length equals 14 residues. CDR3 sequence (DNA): TGTGCCATCAGTGAGTCGAACAGTTACAATGAGCAGTTCTTC. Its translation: CAISESNSYNEQFF.

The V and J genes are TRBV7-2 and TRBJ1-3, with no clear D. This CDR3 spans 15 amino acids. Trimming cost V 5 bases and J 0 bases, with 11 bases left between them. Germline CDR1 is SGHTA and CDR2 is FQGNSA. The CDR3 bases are TGTGCCAGCAGCCCCCGAGTCGCCTCTGGAAACACCATATATTTT. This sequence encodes CASSPRVASGNTIYF.

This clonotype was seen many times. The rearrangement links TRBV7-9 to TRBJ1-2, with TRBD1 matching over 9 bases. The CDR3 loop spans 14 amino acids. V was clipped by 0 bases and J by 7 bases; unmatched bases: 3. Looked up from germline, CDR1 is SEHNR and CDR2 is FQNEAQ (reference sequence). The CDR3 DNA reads TGTGCCAGCAGCTTAGCACAGGGGGCGCGTGGCTACACCTTC. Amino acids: CASSLAQGARGYTF.

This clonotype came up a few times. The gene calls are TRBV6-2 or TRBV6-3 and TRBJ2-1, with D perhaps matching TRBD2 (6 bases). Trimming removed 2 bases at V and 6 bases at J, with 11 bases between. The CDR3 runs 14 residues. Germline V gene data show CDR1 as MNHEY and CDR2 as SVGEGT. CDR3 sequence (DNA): TGTGCCAGCAGTTACGTGGGACTCCCCAATGAGCAGTTCTTC. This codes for CASSYVGLPNEQFF.